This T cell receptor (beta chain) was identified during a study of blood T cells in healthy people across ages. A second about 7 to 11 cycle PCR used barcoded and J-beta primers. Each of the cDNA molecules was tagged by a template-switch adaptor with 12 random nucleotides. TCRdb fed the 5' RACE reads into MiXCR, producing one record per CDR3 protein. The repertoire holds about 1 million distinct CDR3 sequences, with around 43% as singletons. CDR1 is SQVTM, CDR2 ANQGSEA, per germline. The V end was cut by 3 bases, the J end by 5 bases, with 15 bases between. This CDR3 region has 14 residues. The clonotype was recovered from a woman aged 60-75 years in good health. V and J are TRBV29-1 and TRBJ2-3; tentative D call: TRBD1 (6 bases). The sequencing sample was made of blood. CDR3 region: CSVEGTSWEDTQYF. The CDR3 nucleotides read TGCAGCGTTGAGGGGACATCGTGGGAAGATACGCAGTATTTT.